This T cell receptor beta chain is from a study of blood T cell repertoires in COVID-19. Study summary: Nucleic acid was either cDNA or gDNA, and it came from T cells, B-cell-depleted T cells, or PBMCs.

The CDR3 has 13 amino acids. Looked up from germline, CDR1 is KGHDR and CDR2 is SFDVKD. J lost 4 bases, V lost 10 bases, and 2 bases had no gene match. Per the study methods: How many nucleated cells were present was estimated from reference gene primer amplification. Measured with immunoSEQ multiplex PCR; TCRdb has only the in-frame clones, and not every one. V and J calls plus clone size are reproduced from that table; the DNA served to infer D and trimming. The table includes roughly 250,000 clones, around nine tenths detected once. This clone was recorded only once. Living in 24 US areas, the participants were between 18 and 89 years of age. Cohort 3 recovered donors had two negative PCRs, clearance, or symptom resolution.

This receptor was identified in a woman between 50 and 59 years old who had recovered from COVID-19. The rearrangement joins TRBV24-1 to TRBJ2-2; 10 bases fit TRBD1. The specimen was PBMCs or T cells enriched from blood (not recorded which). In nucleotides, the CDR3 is TGTGCCACGGGACAGGGGCTCACCGGGGAGCTGTTTTTT. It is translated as CATGQGLTGELFF.